Listed below are T cell receptor beta chains from one sample, sequenced in a study of radiotherapy plus CTLA-4 blockade in lung cancer. The data were produced by immunoSEQ multiplex PCR, yet TCRdb's version contains in-frame clones alone and is incomplete. Here the sample spans around 42,000 clones, 50% to 70% being singletons. The specimen was peripheral blood, collected from a patient treated with radiotherapy plus ipilimumab. These TCRs come from a human donor with non-small cell lung cancer who had a partial response to radiotherapy plus ipilimumab. Both conserved end residues are part of each CDR3. D genes are given only for firm matches. Only part of the rows carry a size: once, few, many, or a class if the clone is expanded.

TRBV9	NA	TRBJ1-2	few	CASTQGGSADYGYTF	TGTGCCAGCACCCAAGGAGGATCGGCCGACTATGGCTACACCTTC
TRBV29-1	TRBD1	TRBJ1-1	once	CSVGGTGTTEAFF	TGCAGCGTTGGGGGGACAGGGACCACTGAAGCTTTCTTT
TRBV13	TRBD1	TRBJ2-4	few	CASSSQGAGGDIQYF	TGTGCCAGCAGCTCACAGGGGGCAGGAGGGGACATTCAGTACTTC
TRBV5-6	NA	TRBJ2-7	NA	CASRSGQRPSYEQYF	TGTGCCAGCAGGTCCGGACAGAGACCTTCCTACGAGCAGTACTTC
TRBV9	NA	TRBJ2-2	many	CASSVDGGTGELFF	TGTGCCAGCAGCGTAGATGGGGGGACCGGGGAGCTGTTTTTT
TRBV30	NA	TRBJ1-2	NA	CAWRTTSYGYTF	TGTGCCTGGAGGACGACTAGCTATGGCTACACCTTC
TRBV6-5	NA	TRBJ2-7	NA	CASSKTGVYEQYF	TGTGCCAGCAGCAAAACCGGGGTTTACGAGCAGTACTTC
TRBV19	NA	TRBJ2-1	NA	CGQVACDEQFF	TGCGGCCAGGTAGCGTGCGATGAGCAGTTCTTC
TRBV9	TRBD1	TRBJ2-7	NA	CASSTGPRQGYEQYF	TGTGCCAGCAGCACCGGTCCCCGACAGGGATACGAGCAGTACTTC
TRBV29-1	NA	TRBJ2-2	NA	CSVDRGGGELFF	TGCAGCGTTGATAGGGGCGGCGGGGAGCTGTTTTTT
TRBV30	NA	TRBJ2-1	few	CAWSLGAYNEQFF	TGTGCCTGGAGTCTCGGTGCCTACAATGAGCAGTTCTTC
TRBV2	TRBD2	TRBJ2-2	NA	CASSEADPGTRGTGELFF	TGTGCCAGCAGTGAAGCGGACCCTGGGACTAGGGGCACCGGGGAGCTGTTTTTT
TRBV7-9	TRBD2	TRBJ2-7	NA	CASSLGLAGGIEQYF	TGTGCCAGCAGCTTAGGACTAGCGGGGGGGATCGAGCAGTACTTC
TRBV2	TRBD2	TRBJ2-5	NA	CASSSGRETQYF	TGTGCCAGCAGTAGCGGGAGGGAGACCCAGTACTTC
TRBV7-8	NA	TRBJ1-2	NA	CASSHEAAYGYTF	TGTGCCAGCAGCCACGAGGCTGCCTATGGCTACACCTTC
TRBV11-3	NA	TRBJ2-2	once	CASSLTGFTGELFF	TGTGCCAGCAGCCTAACAGGTTTTACCGGGGAGCTGTTTTTT
TRBV5-1	TRBD1	TRBJ1-2	NA	CASSFIRDSNGYTF	TGCGCCAGCAGCTTTATCCGGGACAGTAATGGCTACACCTTC
TRBV6-5	NA	TRBJ1-2	NA	CASSYSAGSGGYTF	TGTGCCAGCAGTTACTCTGCGGGGTCCGGTGGCTACACCTTC
TRBV27	TRBD1	TRBJ1-1	once	CASSLSDRGGTEAFF	TGTGCCAGCAGTTTATCGGACAGGGGTGGCACTGAAGCTTTCTTT
TRBV19	NA	TRBJ1-5	NA	CASSTVGGGLGQPQHF	TGTGCCAGTAGTACCGTGGGGGGGGGACTGGGGCAGCCCCAGCATTTT
TRBV9	NA	TRBJ2-7	NA	CASSVGVGSSQTYEQYF	TGTGCCAGCAGCGTAGGGGTCGGGTCTAGCCAAACCTACGAGCAGTACTTC
TRBV5-1	NA	TRBJ2-6	NA	CASSWQAVGGSGANVLTF	TGCGCCAGCAGCTGGCAGGCCGTGGGGGGCTCTGGGGCCAACGTCCTGACTTTC
TRBV5-6	NA	TRBJ1-5	few	CASSLGTGAGKPQHF	TGTGCCAGCAGCTTGGGGACGGGCGCGGGGAAGCCCCAGCATTTT
TRBV2	TRBD1	TRBJ2-1	NA	CASSGTGQVRFF	TGTGCCAGCAGTGGGACAGGGCAGGTTCGGTTCTTC
TRBV5-1	TRBD1	TRBJ2-1	NA	CASSLGGRTGDEQFF	TGCGCCAGCAGCTTGGGTGGGAGAACAGGGGATGAGCAGTTCTTC
TRBV30	TRBD2	TRBJ2-1	NA	CACTASGDNEQFF	TGTGCCTGCACGGCTAGCGGGGACAATGAGCAGTTCTTC
TRBV20-1	NA	TRBJ1-2	NA	CSASPEAGYTF	TGCAGTGCTAGCCCAGAGGCTGGCTACACCTTC
TRBV9	TRBD2	TRBJ2-2	NA	CASSPRGSGRARGELFF	TGTGCCAGCAGCCCCCGGGGGAGCGGGAGGGCCAGGGGGGAGCTGTTTTTT
TRBV19	TRBD2	TRBJ2-3	NA	CASSLLPGGSTDTQYF	TGTGCCAGTAGTCTCCTCCCGGGAGGGAGTACAGATACGCAGTATTTT
TRBV30	NA	TRBJ1-1	few	CAWTESSTGFTEAFF	TGTGCCTGGACTGAATCCTCTACAGGGTTCACTGAAGCTTTCTTT
TRBV5-1	NA	TRBJ2-3	NA	CASSLGAAGTDTQYF	TGCGCCAGCAGCTTGGGTGCGGCAGGCACAGATACGCAGTATTTT